The clone carrying this T cell receptor beta chain has a count of ten or more. This sample is part of a study of T cells in Graves' hyperthyroidism and ophthalmopathy. Trimming took off 3 bases at V and 3 bases at J, with 9 bases between the two ends. The CDR3 is made up of 13 amino acids. The germline CDR1 and CDR2 sequences are SGHAT and FQDESV (reference sequence). Duration under 3 months, a NOSPECS grade of at least 4, and a Clinical Activity Score of at least 3 characterized the ophthalmopathy patients. There were TCR beta CDR3 regions amplified from RNA transcripts. TCR CDR3 regions were first amplified by RT-PCR with HTBI primers. TCRdb recomputed calls from the multiplex PCR reads with MiXCR, one row per CDR3 protein. The data contain 200,000 to 300,000 distinct CDR3 sequences, 16% of them singletons.

The chain links TRBV11-1 to TRBJ2-7; the D call may be TRBD1 or TRBD2 (5 bases each). The sequence derives from a woman in her late teens or twenties with Graves' ophthalmopathy. The sample taken for sequencing was blood. The CDR3 DNA sequence: TGTGCCAGCAGCTTGGGGGATCTCTACGAGCAGTACTTC. Protein: CASSLGDLYEQYF. Full variable domain (outside the CDR3, taken from reference TRBV11-1 and TRBJ2-7): EAEVAQSPRYKITEKSQAVAFWCDPISGHATLYWYRQILGQGPELLVQFQDESVVDDSQLPKDRFSAERLKGVDSTLKIQPAELGDSAMYLCASSLGDLYEQYFGPGTRLTVT.